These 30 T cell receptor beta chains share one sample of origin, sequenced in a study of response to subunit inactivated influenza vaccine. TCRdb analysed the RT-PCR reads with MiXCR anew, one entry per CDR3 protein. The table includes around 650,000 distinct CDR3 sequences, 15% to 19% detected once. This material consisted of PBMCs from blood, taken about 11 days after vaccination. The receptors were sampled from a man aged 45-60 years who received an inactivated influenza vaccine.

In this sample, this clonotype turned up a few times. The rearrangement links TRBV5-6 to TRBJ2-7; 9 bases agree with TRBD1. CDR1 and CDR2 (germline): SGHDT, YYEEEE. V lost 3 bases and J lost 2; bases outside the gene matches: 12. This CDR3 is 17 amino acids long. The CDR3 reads CASSSQPGQGVTYEQYF. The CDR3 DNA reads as TGTGCCAGCAGCTCCCAACCGGGACAGGGCGTTACCTACGAGCAGTACTTC. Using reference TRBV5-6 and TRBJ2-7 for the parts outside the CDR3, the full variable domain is DAGVTQSPTHLIKTRGQQVTLRCSPKSGHDTVSWYQQALGQGPQFIFQYYEEEERQRGNFPDRFSGHQFPNYSSELNVNALLLGDSALYLCASSSQPGQGVTYEQYFGPGTRLTVT.

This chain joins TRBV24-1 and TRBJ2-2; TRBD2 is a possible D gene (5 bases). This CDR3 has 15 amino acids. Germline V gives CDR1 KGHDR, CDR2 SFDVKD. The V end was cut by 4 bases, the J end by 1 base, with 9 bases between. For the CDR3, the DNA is TGTGCCACCAGTGACCCCGGGGTGAACACCGGGGAGCTGTTTTTT. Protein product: CATSDPGVNTGELFF.

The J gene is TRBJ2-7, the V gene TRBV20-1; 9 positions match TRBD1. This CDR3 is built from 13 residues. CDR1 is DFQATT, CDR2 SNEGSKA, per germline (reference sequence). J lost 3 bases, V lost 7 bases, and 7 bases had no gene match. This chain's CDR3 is CSVKTGGLYEQYF. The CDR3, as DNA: TGCAGTGTTAAGACAGGGGGGCTCTACGAGCAGTACTTC.

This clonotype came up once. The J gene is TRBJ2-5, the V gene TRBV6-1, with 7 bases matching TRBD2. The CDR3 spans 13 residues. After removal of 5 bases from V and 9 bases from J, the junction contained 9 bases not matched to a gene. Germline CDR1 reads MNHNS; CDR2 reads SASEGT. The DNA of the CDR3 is TGTGCCAGCAGTCCTAGGGGAGGGCCGGCCCAGTACTTC. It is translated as CASSPRGGPAQYF.

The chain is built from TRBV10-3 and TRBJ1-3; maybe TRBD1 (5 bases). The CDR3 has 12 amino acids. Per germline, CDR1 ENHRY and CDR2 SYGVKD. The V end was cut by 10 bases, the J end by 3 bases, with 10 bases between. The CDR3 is CATGTGGNTIYF. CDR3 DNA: TGTGCCACGGGGACTGGTGGAAACACCATATATTTT.

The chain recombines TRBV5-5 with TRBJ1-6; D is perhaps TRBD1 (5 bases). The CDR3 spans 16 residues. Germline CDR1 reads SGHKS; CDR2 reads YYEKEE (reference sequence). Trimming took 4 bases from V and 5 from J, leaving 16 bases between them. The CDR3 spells CASSPDRTLDNSPLHF. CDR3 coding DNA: TGTGCCAGCAGCCCAGATCGGACACTCGATAATTCACCCCTCCACTTT.

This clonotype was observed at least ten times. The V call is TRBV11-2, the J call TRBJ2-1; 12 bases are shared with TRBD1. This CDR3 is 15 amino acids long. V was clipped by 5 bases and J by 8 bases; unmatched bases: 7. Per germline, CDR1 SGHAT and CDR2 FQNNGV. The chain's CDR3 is CASSRPGQGAYEQFF. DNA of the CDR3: TGTGCCAGCAGCCGCCCGGGACAGGGGGCCTATGAGCAGTTCTTC.

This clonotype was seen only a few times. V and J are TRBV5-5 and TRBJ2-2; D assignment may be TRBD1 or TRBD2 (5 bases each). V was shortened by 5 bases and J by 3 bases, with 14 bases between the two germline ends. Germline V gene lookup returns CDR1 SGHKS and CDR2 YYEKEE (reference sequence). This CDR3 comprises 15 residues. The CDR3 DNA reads TGTGCCAGCAGTATTGCCGGGACGGACACCGGGGAGCTGTTTTTT. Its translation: CASSIAGTDTGELFF.

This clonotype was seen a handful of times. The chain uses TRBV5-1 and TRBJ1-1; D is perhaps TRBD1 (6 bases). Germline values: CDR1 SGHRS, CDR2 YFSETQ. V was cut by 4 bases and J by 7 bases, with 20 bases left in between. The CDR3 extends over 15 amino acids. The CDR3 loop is CASSPGDIINSEAFF. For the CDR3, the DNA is TGCGCCAGCAGCCCCGGGGACATAATTAATAGTGAAGCTTTCTTT.

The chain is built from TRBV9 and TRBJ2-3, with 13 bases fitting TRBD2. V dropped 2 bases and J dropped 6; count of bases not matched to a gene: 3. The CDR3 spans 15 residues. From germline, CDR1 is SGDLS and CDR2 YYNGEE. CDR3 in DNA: TGTGCCAGCAGCGTGGGACTAGCGGGGCTCGATACGCAGTATTTT. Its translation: CASSVGLAGLDTQYF.

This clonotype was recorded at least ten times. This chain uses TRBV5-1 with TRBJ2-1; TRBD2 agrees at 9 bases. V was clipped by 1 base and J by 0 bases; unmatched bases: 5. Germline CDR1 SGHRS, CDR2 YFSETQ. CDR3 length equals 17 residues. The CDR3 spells CASSLQASGTSYNEQFF. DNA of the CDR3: TGCGCCAGCAGCTTGCAGGCTAGCGGGACCTCCTACAATGAGCAGTTCTTC. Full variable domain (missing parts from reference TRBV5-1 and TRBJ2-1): KAGVTQTPRYLIKTRGQQVTLSCSPISGHRSVSWYQQTPGQGLQFLFEYFSETQRNKGNFPGRFSGRQFSNSRSEMNVSTLELGDSALYLCASSLQASGTSYNEQFFGPGTRLTVL.

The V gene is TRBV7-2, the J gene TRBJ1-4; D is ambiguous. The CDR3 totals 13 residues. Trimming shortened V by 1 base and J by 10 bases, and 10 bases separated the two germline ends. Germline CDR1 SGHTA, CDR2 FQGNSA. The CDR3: CASSLEQIGKLFF. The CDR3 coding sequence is TGTGCCAGCAGCTTAGAGCAGATTGGAAAACTGTTTTTT.

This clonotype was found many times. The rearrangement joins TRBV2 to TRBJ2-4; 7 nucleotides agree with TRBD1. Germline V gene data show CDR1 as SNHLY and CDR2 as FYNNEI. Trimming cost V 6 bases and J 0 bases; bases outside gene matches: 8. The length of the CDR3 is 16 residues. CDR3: CASRLTGVGAKNIQYF. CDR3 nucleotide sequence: TGTGCCAGCAGGTTAACAGGGGTAGGAGCCAAAAACATTCAGTACTTC.

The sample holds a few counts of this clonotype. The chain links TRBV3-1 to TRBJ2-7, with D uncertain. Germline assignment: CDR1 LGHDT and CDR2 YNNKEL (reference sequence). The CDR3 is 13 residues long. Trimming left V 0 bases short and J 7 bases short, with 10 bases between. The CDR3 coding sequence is TGTGCCAGCAGCCAAGAATGGAGCTGGGAGCAGTACTTC. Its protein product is CASSQEWSWEQYF.

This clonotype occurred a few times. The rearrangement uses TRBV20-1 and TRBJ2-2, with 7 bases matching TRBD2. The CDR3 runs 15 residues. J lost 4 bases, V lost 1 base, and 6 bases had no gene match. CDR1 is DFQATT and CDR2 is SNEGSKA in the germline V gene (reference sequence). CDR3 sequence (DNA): TGCAGTGCTAGAGCCGGGGCGGGAGCCACCGGGGAGCTGTTTTTT. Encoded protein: CSARAGAGATGELFF.

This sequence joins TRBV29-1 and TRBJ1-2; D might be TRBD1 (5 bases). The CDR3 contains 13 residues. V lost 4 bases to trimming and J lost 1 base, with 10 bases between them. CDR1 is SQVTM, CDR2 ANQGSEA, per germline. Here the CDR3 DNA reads TGCAGCGTTGGAGGGGCAGTTAACTATGGCTACACCTTC. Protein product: CSVGGAVNYGYTF.

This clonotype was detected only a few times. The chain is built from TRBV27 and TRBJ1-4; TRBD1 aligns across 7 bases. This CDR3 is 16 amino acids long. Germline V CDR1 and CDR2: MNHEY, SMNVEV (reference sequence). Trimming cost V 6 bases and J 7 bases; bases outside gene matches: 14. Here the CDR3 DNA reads TGTGCCAGCAGAGGCGGAGGGGGCGGATGGGCTGAAAAACTGTTTTTT. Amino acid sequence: CASRGGGGGWAEKLFF.

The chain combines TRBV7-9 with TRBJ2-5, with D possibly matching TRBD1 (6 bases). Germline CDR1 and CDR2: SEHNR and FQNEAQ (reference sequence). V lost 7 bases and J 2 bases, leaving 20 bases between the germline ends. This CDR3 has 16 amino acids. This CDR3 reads CASNFPQTGLQETQYF. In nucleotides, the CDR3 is TGTGCCAGCAACTTCCCCCAGACAGGCCTGCAAGAGACCCAGTACTTC.

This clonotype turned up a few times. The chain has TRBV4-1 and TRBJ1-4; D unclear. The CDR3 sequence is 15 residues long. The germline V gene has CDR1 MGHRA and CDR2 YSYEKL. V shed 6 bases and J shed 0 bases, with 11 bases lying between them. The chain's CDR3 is CASSRVVATNEKLFF. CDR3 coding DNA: TGCGCCAGCAGTCGTGTTGTTGCAACTAATGAAAAACTGTTTTTT.

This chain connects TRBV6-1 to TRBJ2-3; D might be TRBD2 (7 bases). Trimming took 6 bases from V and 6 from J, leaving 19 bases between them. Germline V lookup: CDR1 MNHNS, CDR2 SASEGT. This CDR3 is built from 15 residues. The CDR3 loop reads CASSSQSRGADTQYF. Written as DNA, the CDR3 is TGTGCCAGCAGCTCTCAAAGCCGGGGGGCGGATACGCAGTATTTT.

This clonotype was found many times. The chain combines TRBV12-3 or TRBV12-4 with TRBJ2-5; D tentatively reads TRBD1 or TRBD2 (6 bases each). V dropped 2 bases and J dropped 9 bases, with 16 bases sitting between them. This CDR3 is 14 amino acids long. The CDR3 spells CASSLKALGGPQYF. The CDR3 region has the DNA TGTGCCAGCAGTTTAAAGGCCCTAGGGGGGCCCCAGTACTTC.

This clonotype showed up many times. CDR3 DNA: TGTGCCAGCAGTTACTCGACTAGAGGGCGATCCATGAACACTGAAGCTTTCTTT. Its protein product is CASSYSTRGRSMNTEAFF. The J gene is TRBJ1-1, the V gene TRBV6-2 or TRBV6-3, with D hard to call. The germline gives CDR1 MNHEY, CDR2 SVGEGT. This CDR3 contains 18 residues. V dropped 0 bases and J dropped 0 bases, with 17 bases sitting between them.

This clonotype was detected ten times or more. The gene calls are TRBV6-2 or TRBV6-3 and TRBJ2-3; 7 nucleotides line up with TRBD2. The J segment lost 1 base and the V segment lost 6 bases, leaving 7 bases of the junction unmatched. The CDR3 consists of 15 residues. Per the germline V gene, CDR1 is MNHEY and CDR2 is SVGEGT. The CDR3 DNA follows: TGTGCCAGCAGCCCGGGACGGGGGGGCACAGATACGCAGTATTTT. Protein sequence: CASSPGRGGTDTQYF.

The CDR3 region is CASSLPGTGRGDEQFF. Here the CDR3 DNA reads TGTGCCAGCAGCTTGCCCGGGACAGGGAGGGGGGATGAGCAGTTCTTC. The chain combines TRBV7-2 with TRBJ2-1; 9 bases are shared with TRBD1. J gave up 8 bases and V 3 bases, and 11 bases lay outside the gene matches. Per the germline V gene, CDR1 is SGHTA and CDR2 is FQGNSA. This CDR3 has 16 amino acids.

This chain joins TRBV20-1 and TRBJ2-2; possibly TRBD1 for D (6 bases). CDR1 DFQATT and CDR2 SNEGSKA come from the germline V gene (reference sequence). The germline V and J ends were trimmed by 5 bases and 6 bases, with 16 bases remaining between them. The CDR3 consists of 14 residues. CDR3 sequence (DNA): TGCAGTGCTCTGACAGGACGAGGTGCCGGGGAGCTGTTTTTT. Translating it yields CSALTGRGAGELFF.

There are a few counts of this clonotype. For the CDR3, the DNA is TGTGCCAGCTACCCTGGACAGGGGGCGAATGTGCGACCCGGGGAGCTGTTTTTT. Translating gives CASYPGQGANVRPGELFF. The J gene is TRBJ2-2, the V gene TRBV28, with 11 bases lining up with TRBD1. V shed 8 bases and J 6 bases; nucleotides not matched to a gene: 17. The V gene's germline CDR1 is MDHEN and CDR2 SYDVKM. This CDR3 comprises 18 residues.

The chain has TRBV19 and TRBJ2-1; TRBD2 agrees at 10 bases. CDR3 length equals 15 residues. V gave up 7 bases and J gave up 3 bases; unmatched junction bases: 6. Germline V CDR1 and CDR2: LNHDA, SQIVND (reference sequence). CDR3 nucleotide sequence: TGTGCCAGTACCCCCGGGACTAGCGACTACAATGAGCAGTTCTTC. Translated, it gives CASTPGTSDYNEQFF.

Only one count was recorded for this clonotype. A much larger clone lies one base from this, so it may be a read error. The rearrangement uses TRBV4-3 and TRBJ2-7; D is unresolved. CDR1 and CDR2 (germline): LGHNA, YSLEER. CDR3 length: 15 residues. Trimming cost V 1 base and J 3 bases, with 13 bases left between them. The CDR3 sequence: CASSQAYFRDYEQYF. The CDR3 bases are TGCGCCAGCAGCCAAGCTTATTTCAGAGACTACGAGCAGTACTTC.

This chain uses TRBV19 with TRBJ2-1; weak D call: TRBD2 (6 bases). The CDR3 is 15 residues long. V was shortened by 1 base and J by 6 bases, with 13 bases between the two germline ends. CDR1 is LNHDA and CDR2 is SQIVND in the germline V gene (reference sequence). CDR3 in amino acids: CASSIGGQGGNEQFF. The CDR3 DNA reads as TGTGCCAGTAGTATAGGTGGGCAGGGAGGCAATGAGCAGTTCTTC.

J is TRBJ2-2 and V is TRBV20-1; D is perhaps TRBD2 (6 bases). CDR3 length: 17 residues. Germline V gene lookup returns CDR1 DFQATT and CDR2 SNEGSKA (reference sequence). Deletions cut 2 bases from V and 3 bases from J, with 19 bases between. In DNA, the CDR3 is TGCAGTGCTAGACGGGCAACCGGGAGAGTAGACACCGGGGAGCTGTTTTTT. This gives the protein CSARRATGRVDTGELFF.